This entry concerns a single T cell receptor beta chain. Here immunoSEQ multiplex PCR was the method, and the copy in TCRdb shows in-frame clones only, minus some. The sample shows roughly 700,000 clones, roughly 90% of them seen only once. The data belong to a study of Ad26.COV2.S vaccination and SARS-CoV-2 variants. Treatment meaning: roughly 19 received Ad26.COV2.S at low or high dose, single or two shots; 5 received placebo; per-sample allocation not given. The samples date from day 63 after the first vaccine or placebo injection. Boston supplied an adult donor aged 18-55 years. Trimming took off 2 bases at V and 3 bases at J, with 10 bases between the two ends. The V gene's germline CDR1 is MGHRA and CDR2 YSYEKL. This CDR3 region has 15 residues.

This receptor was taken from a person aged 18-60 years who received the Ad26.COV2.S COVID-19 vaccine or a placebo. Sequenced material: peripheral blood, taken in a trial of Ad26.COV2.S vaccine versus placebo. The V gene is TRBV4-1, the J gene TRBJ1-4; no clear D. The CDR3, as DNA: TGCGCCAGCAGCCAACGGTCAGTTCCTAATGAAAAACTGTTTTTT. Translated: CASSQRSVPNEKLFF.